The TCR beta chain under discussion was sequenced for a study of blood T cell repertoires in COVID-19. The data were produced by immunoSEQ multiplex PCR, yet TCRdb's version contains in-frame clones alone and is incomplete. This sample has over 100,000 clones, with approximately 84% found just once. V gave up 5 bases and J gave up 9 bases, with 8 bases separating them. This CDR3 is built from 12 residues. The TCR comes from a man between 60 and 75 years old with acute or convalescent COVID-19. The sample comprised peripheral blood. The chain combines TRBV12-3 or TRBV12-4 with TRBJ1-6; D perhaps matches TRBD1 (5 bases). CDR3 nucleotide sequence: TGTGCCAGCAGTCCTGGGGCTTCACCCCTCCACTTT. Encoded protein: CASSPGASPLHF.